These 17 T cell receptor beta chains were all obtained from the same sample, sequenced in a study of blood T cells in healthy people across ages. Primers used in a second PCR of about 6 to 11 cycles were a sample-barcoded 5' primer and a J-beta primer mix. TCRdb ran MiXCR on the 5' RACE reads and lists one entry per CDR3 protein. The sample gives hundreds of thousands of distinct CDR3 sequences, about 53% of which show up once; 30% to 45% is in the top ten. Sample: blood. These receptors all come from a man between 60 and 70 years old in good health.

The genes are TRBV29-1 and TRBJ2-1, with D possibly matching TRBD1 (6 bases). The ends were cut back, 5 bases at V and 4 bases at J, with 9 bases in the middle. The CDR3 length is 12 residues. The germline V gene encodes CDR1 SQVTM and CDR2 ANQGSEA. CDR3 protein: CSVTTGYNEQFF. The CDR3 DNA follows: TGCAGCGTTACGACAGGTTACAATGAGCAGTTCTTC.

The chain carries TRBV20-1 and TRBJ2-1; 7 bases are shared with TRBD2. Gene TRBJ2-7 matches the end of the DNA better, so the J call may be wrong. CDR3 length: 13 amino acids. Germline V lookup: CDR1 DFQATT, CDR2 SNEGSKA (reference sequence). CDR3 coding DNA: TGCAGTGGGGAGGGGCCCCACTACAATGAGCAGTACTTC. Translating it yields CSGEGPHYNEQYF.

This clonotype was seen a few times. This chain links TRBV29-1 with TRBJ2-5, with D perhaps matching TRBD1 (5 bases). Trimming took 6 bases from V and 0 from J, leaving 11 bases between them. CDR3 length: 13 residues. CDR1 and CDR2 from the germline V gene are SQVTM and ANQGSEA. The CDR3 spells CSVTDTNQETQYF. The CDR3 DNA is TGCAGCGTGACGGACACCAACCAAGAGACCCAGTACTTC.

The rearrangement joins TRBV18 to TRBJ2-7, with 9 nucleotides matching TRBD2. V shed 1 base, J shed 1 base, and the junction held 11 bases outside the gene matches. The CDR3 contains 18 residues. The germline V gene encodes CDR1 KGHSH and CDR2 LQKENI. The CDR3 here is CASSPRSTSGGMSYEQYF. Here the CDR3 DNA reads TGTGCCAGCTCACCACGGTCAACCAGCGGGGGGATGTCCTACGAGCAGTACTTC.

This rearrangement joins TRBV10-2 to TRBJ2-2; 13 bases are shared with TRBD2. The germline CDR1 and CDR2 sequences are WSHSY and SAAADI. This CDR3 is built from 17 residues. With 6 bases clipped from V and 2 bases from J, the junction kept 6 bases outside the gene matches. CDR3 sequence (DNA): TGCGCCAGCAGATGGACTAGCGGGGGCCTAAACACCGGGGAGCTGTTTTTT. Protein product: CASRWTSGGLNTGELFF.

A remark on this clonotype: One end of the junction varies from germline; a read error may be responsible. The chain is built from TRBV7-8 and TRBJ2-1; 9 bases are shared with TRBD1. CDR3 length equals 14 residues. Germline V gene sequence: CDR1 SGHVS, CDR2 FQNEAQ. The CDR3 loop is CVSSTGGTYNEQFF. Here the CDR3 DNA reads TGCGTCAGCAGTACAGGGGGCACCTACAATGAGCAGTTCTTC. The full variable domain, in which reference TRBV7-8 and TRBJ2-1 provide the parts outside the CDR3, is GAGVSQSPRYKVAKRGQDVALRCDPISGHVSLFWYQQALGQGPEFLTYFQNEAQLDKSGLPSDRFFAERPEGSVSTLKIQRTQQEDSAVYLCVSSTGGTYNEQFFGPGTRLTVL.

With respect to this clonotype: At one end, the junction sequence differs from germline, possibly due to a read error. The genes are TRBV12-3 or TRBV12-4 and TRBJ2-3; possible D gene TRBD1, 6 bases. The CDR3 totals 14 residues. The CDR3 region is CASSNRETTDTQYF. DNA of the CDR3: TGCGCCAGCAGCAACAGGGAAACCACAGATACGCAGTATTTT.

This clonotype was observed a single time. The genes are TRBV28 and TRBJ2-5; 7 bases agree with TRBD2. The CDR3 extends over 16 amino acids. V was clipped by 6 bases and J by 11 bases; unmatched bases: 21. Germline V gene data show CDR1 as MDHEN and CDR2 as SYDVKM. The CDR3 region has the DNA TGTGCCAGCAGCTCCCTAGCGGCGGCGGCACACAATGAGCAGTACTTC. It translates to CASSSLAAAAHNEQYF.

Points on this clonotype: This may be a read error, as it is one base from a much larger clone. V is TRBV6-6 and J is TRBJ2-3; the D call may be TRBD1 or TRBD2 (6 bases each). From germline, CDR1 is MNHNY and CDR2 SVGAGI (reference sequence). The CDR3 sequence is 15 residues long. This chain's CDR3 is CASSPRGPVTDTQNF. For the CDR3, the DNA is TGTGCCAGCAGCCCACGGGGGCCCGTCACAGATACGCAGAATTTT.

This clonotype was seen a handful of times. V and J are TRBV2 and TRBJ2-7, with no clear D. The J call may be wrong; the DNA end is better matched by TRBJ2-5. The germline gives CDR1 SNHLY, CDR2 FYNNEI. The CDR3 is 12 residues long. For the CDR3, the DNA is TGTGCCAGCAGTGAAGCTCGAGAGACCCAGTACTTC. This sequence encodes CASSEARETQYF.

The V and J genes are TRBV3-1 and TRBJ1-1; no reliable D call. Germline V gene data show CDR1 as LGHDT and CDR2 as YNNKEL (reference sequence). Between the trimmed V and J ends, which lost 4 bases and 3 bases, there was a span of 12 bases. The CDR3 covers 14 residues. The CDR3 loop reads CASSPLLRDTEAFF. The CDR3 nucleotides read TGTGCCAGCAGCCCGCTTTTAAGGGACACTGAAGCTTTCTTT. The full variable domain, rest sourced from reference TRBV3-1 and TRBJ1-1, is DTAVSQTPKYLVTQMGNDKSIKCEQNLGHDTMYWYKQDSKKFLKIMFSYNNKELIINETVPNRFSPKSPDKAHLNLHINSLELGDSAVYFCASSPLLRDTEAFFGQGTRLTVV.

V is TRBV20-1 and J is TRBJ2-1; perhaps TRBD1 as D (6 bases). This CDR3 spans 16 amino acids. V gave up 1 base and J gave up 0 bases, with 13 bases separating them. Germline CDR1 and CDR2: DFQATT and SNEGSKA (reference sequence). The CDR3 protein is CSARAMQGLSYNEQFF. CDR3 nucleotides: TGCAGTGCTAGAGCGATGCAGGGGCTCTCCTACAATGAGCAGTTCTTC.

This chain's CDR3 is CASSRLAGVWNEQFF. CDR3 nucleotide sequence: TGTGCCAGCAGTCGTCTAGCGGGGGTCTGGAATGAGCAGTTCTTC. This chain connects TRBV6-6 to TRBJ2-1; TRBD2 aligns across 10 bases. The V and J ends lost 5 bases and 7 bases, in that order; junction bases with no gene match: 8. The CDR3 totals 15 residues. Germline V gene data show CDR1 as MNHNY and CDR2 as SVGAGI (reference sequence).

This clonotype was seen only once. For the CDR3, the DNA is TGCAGTGCTTTGGCCGGACAGGGCCTTTTCGAGCAGTACTTC. Its translation: CSALAGQGLFEQYF. The gene calls are TRBV20-1 and TRBJ2-4, with 8 bases lining up with TRBD1. The J call may be incorrect, as the DNA end agrees better with TRBJ2-7. The CDR3 contains 14 residues. CDR1 DFQATT and CDR2 SNEGSKA come from the germline V gene (reference sequence).

The V gene is TRBV10-3, the J gene TRBJ2-5, with D possibly TRBD2 on 5 matching bases. The CDR3 runs to 15 residues. Germline V gives CDR1 ENHRY, CDR2 SYGVKD. Trimming shortened V by 6 bases and J by 2 bases, and 16 bases separated the two germline ends. CDR3 protein: CAISQTGSDQETQYF. CDR3 DNA sequence: TGTGCCATCAGCCAGACGGGGTCGGATCAAGAGACCCAGTACTTC.

As concerns this clonotype: A much larger clone sits a single nucleotide away, making a read error possible. The V and J genes are TRBV5-1 and TRBJ2-5; D ambiguous. V was clipped by 2 bases and J by 5 bases, with 16 bases between them. Looked up from germline, CDR1 is SGHRS and CDR2 is YFSETQ. The CDR3 runs to 15 residues. CDR3 DNA sequence: TGCGCCAGCAGCTTAGATTTGCGGCTTATTGAGACCCAGTACTTC. Its protein product is CASSLDLRLIETQYF.

At least ten counts were recorded for this clonotype. CDR3 bases: TGTGCCAGCAGTGGCGGGGGGGGCGGAGATACGCAGTATTTT. Protein product: CASSGGGGGDTQYF. The chain links TRBV12-3 or TRBV12-4 to TRBJ2-3, with 9 positions matching TRBD2. V trimming: 5 bases; J trimming: 5 bases; junction bases outside the gene matches: 5. The CDR3 contains 14 residues.